Reported below is one T cell receptor (beta chain). Its specificity is not known. V was trimmed by 3 bases and J by 4 bases, leaving 16 bases between them. The length of the CDR3 is 16 residues. The germline gives CDR1 LNHNV, CDR2 YYDKDF (reference sequence). This sample is part of a study of OX40 agonist ivuxolimab in advanced cancers. Across the whole study: A partial response was reached by three patients: one with hepatocellular carcinoma and two with cutaneous melanoma.

Profiling relied on immunoSEQ multiplex PCR, and the TCRdb table lists in-frame clones only, not all of them. The data contain approximately 87,000 clones, 88% of them singletons. Study results and limitations: Fewer expanded clones were found on average in CD4+ than in CD8+ T cells. The antigen specificity of the peripheral T cells (those that were expanded) was not determined.

The sequencing used CD4+ or CD8+ T cells sorted from blood, collected in a trial of the OX40 agonist ivuxolimab. V usage is TRBV15 and J usage is TRBJ1-3; D is perhaps TRBD1 (5 bases). The sequence derives from an adult with an advanced solid tumor such as melanoma, head and neck, liver or kidney cancer. The CDR3 DNA reads TGTGCCACCAGCAGGCTTGGCAGGGCATCCGGAAACACCATATATTTT. Protein product: CATSRLGRASGNTIYF.